The clone carrying this TCR beta chain was seen a handful of times. What it binds is not known. A sample-barcoded 5' primer and a J-beta primer mix were used in a second PCR of roughly 6 to 11 cycles. Each CDR3 protein is one row after TCRdb ran MiXCR on the 5' RACE reads. The data hold about 730,000 distinct CDR3 sequences, with roughly two fifths observed a single time. This sample was taken from a study of blood T cells in healthy people across ages. Study conclusions and caveats: Researchers deemed the diversity estimates from one million T cells underestimates.

This receptor was taken from a woman aged 60 to 75 in good health. The specimen sequenced was blood.

CDR3: CASKRETYEQYF. The CDR3 nucleotides read TGTGCCAGCAAACGGGAAACCTACGAGCAGTACTTC. The V call is TRBV2, the J call TRBJ2-7; maybe TRBD2 (5 bases). Trimming left V 7 bases short and J 2 bases short, with 9 bases between. The CDR3 length is 12 residues. CDR1 and CDR2 from the germline V gene are SNHLY and FYNNEI.